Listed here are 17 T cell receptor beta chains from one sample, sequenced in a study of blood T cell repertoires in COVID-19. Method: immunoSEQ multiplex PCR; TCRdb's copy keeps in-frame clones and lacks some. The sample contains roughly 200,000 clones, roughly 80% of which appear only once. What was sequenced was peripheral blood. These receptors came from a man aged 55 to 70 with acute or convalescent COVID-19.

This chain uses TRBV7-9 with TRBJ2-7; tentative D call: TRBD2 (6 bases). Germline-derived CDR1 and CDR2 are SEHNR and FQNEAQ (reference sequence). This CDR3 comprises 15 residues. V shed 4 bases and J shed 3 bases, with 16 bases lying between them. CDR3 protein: CASSSGVRAVYEQYF. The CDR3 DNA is TGTGCCAGCAGCTCGGGGGTGAGGGCGGTCTACGAGCAGTACTTC.

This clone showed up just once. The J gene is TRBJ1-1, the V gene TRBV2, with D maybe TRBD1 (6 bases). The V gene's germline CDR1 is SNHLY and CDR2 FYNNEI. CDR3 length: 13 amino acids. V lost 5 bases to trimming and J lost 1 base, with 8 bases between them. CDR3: CASSWGRNTEAFF. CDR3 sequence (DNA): TGTGCCAGCAGTTGGGGGCGGAACACTGAAGCTTTCTTT.

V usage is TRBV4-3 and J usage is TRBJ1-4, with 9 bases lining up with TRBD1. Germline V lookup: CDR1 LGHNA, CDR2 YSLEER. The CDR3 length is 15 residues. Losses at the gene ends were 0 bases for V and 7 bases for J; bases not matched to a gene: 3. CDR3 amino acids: CASSQEGGQGEKLFF. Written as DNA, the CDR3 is TGCGCCAGCAGCCAAGAGGGGGGACAGGGTGAAAAACTGTTTTTT.

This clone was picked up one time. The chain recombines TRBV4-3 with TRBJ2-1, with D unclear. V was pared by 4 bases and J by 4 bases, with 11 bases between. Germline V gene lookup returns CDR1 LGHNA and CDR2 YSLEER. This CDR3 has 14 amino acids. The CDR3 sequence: CASSPEYTYNEQFF. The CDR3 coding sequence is TGCGCCAGCAGCCCCGAATATACTTACAATGAGCAGTTCTTC.

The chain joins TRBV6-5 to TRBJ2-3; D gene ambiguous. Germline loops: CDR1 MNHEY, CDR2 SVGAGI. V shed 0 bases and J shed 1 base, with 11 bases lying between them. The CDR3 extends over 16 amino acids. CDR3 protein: CASSYSSGSGTDTQYF. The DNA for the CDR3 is TGTGCCAGCAGTTACTCTTCCGGAAGCGGCACAGATACGCAGTATTTT.

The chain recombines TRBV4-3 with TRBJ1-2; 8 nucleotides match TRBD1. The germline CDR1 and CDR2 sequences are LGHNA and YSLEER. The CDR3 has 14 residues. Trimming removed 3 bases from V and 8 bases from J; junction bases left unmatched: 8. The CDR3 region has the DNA TGCGCCAGCAGCCATGGACAGGGAAGTGGAGGCTACACCTTC. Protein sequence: CASSHGQGSGGYTF.

CDR3 in amino acids: CASSEIVGDYGYTF. The CDR3 DNA follows: TGTGCCAGCAGTGAAATAGTAGGGGACTATGGCTACACCTTC. The V gene is TRBV6-1, the J gene TRBJ1-2; D perhaps matches TRBD1 (5 bases). With 2 bases removed from V and 3 bases from J, the gap between germline ends came to 10 bases. CDR3 size: 14 residues. From germline, CDR1 is MNHNS and CDR2 SASEGT.

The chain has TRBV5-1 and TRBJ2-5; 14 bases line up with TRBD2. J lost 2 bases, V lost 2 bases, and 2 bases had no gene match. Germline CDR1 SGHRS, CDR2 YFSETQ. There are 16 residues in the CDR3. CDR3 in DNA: TGCGCCAGCAGCTTAGGACTAGCGGGGGGTCAAGAGACCCAGTACTTC. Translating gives CASSLGLAGGQETQYF. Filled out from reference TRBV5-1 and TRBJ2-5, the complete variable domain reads KAGVTQTPRYLIKTRGQQVTLSCSPISGHRSVSWYQQTPGQGLQFLFEYFSETQRNKGNFPGRFSGRQFSNSRSEMNVSTLELGDSALYLCASSLGLAGGQETQYFGPGTRLLVL.

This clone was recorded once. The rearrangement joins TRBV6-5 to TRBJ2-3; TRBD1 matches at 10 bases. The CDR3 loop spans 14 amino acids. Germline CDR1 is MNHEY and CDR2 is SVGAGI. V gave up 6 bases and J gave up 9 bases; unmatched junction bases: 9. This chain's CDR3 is CASRKGQGSRTQYF. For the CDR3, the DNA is TGTGCCAGCAGAAAGGGACAGGGGAGTAGAACGCAGTATTTT.

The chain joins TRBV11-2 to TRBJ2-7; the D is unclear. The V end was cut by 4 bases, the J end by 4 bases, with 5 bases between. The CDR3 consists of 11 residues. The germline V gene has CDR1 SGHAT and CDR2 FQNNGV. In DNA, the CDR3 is TGTGCCAGCAGCTCGAGGTACGAGCAGTACTTC. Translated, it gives CASSSRYEQYF.

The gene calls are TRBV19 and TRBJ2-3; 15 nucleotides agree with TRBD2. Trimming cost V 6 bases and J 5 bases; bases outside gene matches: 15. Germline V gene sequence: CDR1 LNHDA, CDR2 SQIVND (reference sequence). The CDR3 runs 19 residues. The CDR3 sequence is CASRGTSGRTIPMRDTQYF. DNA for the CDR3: TGTGCCAGTAGGGGGACTAGCGGGAGGACAATACCCATGAGAGATACGCAGTATTTT.

This CDR3 reads CASSTGLNTEAFF. In DNA, the CDR3 is TGTGCCAGTAGTACAGGGTTGAACACTGAAGCTTTCTTT. J is TRBJ1-1 and V is TRBV19; possible D gene TRBD1, 5 bases. CDR1 and CDR2 from the germline V gene are LNHDA and SQIVND (reference sequence). The CDR3 length is 13 residues. V lost 4 bases and J lost 0, with 6 bases in between.

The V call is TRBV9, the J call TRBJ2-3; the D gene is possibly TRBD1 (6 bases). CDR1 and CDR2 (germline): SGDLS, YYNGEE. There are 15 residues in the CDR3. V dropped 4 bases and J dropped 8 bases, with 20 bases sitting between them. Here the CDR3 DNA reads TGTGCCAGCAGCTTCCCACCAGGGGAAGGGGGTACGCAGTATTTT. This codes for CASSFPPGEGGTQYF.

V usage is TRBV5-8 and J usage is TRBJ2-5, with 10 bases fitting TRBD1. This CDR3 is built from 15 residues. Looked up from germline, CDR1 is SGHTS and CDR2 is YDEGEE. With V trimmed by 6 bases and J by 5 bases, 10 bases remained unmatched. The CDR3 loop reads CASTRGTGVPETQYF. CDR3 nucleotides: TGTGCCAGCACCCGGGGGACAGGGGTGCCGGAGACCCAGTACTTC.

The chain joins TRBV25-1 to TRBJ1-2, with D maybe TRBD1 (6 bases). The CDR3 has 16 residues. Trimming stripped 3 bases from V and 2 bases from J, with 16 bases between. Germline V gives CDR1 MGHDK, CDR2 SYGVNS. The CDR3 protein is CASSDPRQVGNYGYTF. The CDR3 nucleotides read TGTGCCAGCAGTGACCCCCGACAGGTTGGGAACTATGGCTACACCTTC.

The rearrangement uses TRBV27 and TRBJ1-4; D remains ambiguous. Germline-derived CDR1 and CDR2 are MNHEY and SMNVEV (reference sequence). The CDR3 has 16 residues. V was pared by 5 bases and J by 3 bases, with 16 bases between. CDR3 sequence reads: CASSLRPGKSNEKLFF. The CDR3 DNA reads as TGTGCCAGCAGTCTACGACCGGGGAAGTCTAATGAAAAACTGTTTTTT. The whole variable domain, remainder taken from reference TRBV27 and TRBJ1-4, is EAQVTQNPRYLITVTGKKLTVTCSQNMNHEYMSWYRQDPGLGLRQIYYSMNVEVTDKGDVPEGYKVSRKEKRNFPLILESPSPNQTSLYFCASSLRPGKSNEKLFFGSGTQLSVL.

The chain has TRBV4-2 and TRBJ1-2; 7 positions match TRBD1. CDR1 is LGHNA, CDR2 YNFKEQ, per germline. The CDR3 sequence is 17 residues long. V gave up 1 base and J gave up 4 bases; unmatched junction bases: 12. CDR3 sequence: CASSQGPNAGGSYGYTF. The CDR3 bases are TGTGCCAGCAGCCAAGGTCCTAATGCAGGGGGGAGCTATGGCTACACCTTC.